A selection of T cell receptor beta chains follows, all from one sample in a study of cytomegalovirus exposure and HLA in healthy donors. Here immunoSEQ multiplex PCR was the method, and the copy in TCRdb shows in-frame clones only, minus some. Among 85,000 to 90,000 clones listed, 85% were seen once. Material for sequencing was PBMCs. Every receptor here comes from a man aged 35 to 55 in good health and CMV-seropositive. The CDR3 runs from the conserved cysteine through the conserved F or W. D genes are given only for firm matches. For some rows the clone size is stated as once, few or many, or as a class when expanded; others skip it.

v_call: TRBV7-6; d_call: .; j_call: TRBJ2-5; clone_size: few; cdr3_nt: TGTGCCAGCAGCTTAGACTTCCGGGGTACCCAAGAGACCCAGTACTTC; cdr3_aa: CASSLDFRGTQETQYF
v_call: TRBV5-1; d_call: .; j_call: TRBJ2-3; clone_size: .; cdr3_nt: TGCGCCAGCAGCTTGGTTCTCTTGGATACGCAGTATTTT; cdr3_aa: CASSLVLLDTQYF
v_call: TRBV7-8; d_call: .; j_call: TRBJ2-3; clone_size: .; cdr3_nt: TGTGCCAGCAGCCCCTTCCGGGGGGCCGTCAACACAGATACGCAGTATTTT; cdr3_aa: CASSPFRGAVNTDTQYF
v_call: TRBV5-1; d_call: .; j_call: TRBJ2-5; clone_size: once; cdr3_nt: TGCGCCAGCACCCTCACGGGCTCCTCGGGACTTCAGAGTTCCCAGTACTTC; cdr3_aa: CASTLTGSSGLQSSQYF
v_call: TRBV18; d_call: TRBD1; j_call: TRBJ2-1; clone_size: .; cdr3_nt: TGTGCCAGCTCATTTCAGGGACAGGGGGTTGAGCAGTTCTTC; cdr3_aa: CASSFQGQGVEQFF
v_call: TRBV28; d_call: TRBD1; j_call: TRBJ2-3; clone_size: .; cdr3_nt: TGTGCCAGCAGTTTATGGGTCAGGGGACAGGGGAAGGATACGCAGTATTTT; cdr3_aa: CASSLWVRGQGKDTQYF
v_call: TRBV6-5; d_call: TRBD2; j_call: TRBJ2-7; clone_size: .; cdr3_nt: TGTGCCAGCAGTTACTCTAGCGGGAGAGGGTACGAGCAGTACTTC; cdr3_aa: CASSYSSGRGYEQYF
v_call: TRBV2; d_call: .; j_call: TRBJ2-7; clone_size: few; cdr3_nt: TGTGCCAGCAGTGTAGAGGAGGCTTCGTACTTC; cdr3_aa: CASSVEEASYF
v_call: TRBV5-1; d_call: .; j_call: TRBJ2-5; clone_size: .; cdr3_nt: TGCGCCAGCAGCTTGGTTCGGTATGGGGAGCAGTACTTC; cdr3_aa: CASSLVRYGEQYF
v_call: TRBV30; d_call: TRBD1; j_call: TRBJ1-2; clone_size: .; cdr3_nt: TGTGCCTGGAGTATGACAGGGAGCCATGGCTACACCTTC; cdr3_aa: CAWSMTGSHGYTF
v_call: TRBV6-5; d_call: TRBD2; j_call: TRBJ2-5; clone_size: .; cdr3_nt: TGTGCCAGCAGTTCCGCGAGCGGGAGAAGAGAGACCCAGTACTTC; cdr3_aa: CASSSASGRRETQYF
v_call: TRBV4-1; d_call: .; j_call: TRBJ2-1; clone_size: .; cdr3_nt: TGCGCCAGCGGAGGGGGGGCGGGAGAGGGGTATGAGCAGTTCTTC; cdr3_aa: CASGGGAGEGYEQFF
v_call: TRBV7-9; d_call: .; j_call: TRBJ2-3; clone_size: .; cdr3_nt: TGTGCCAGCAGCTCACATATGGGACTGAGCTCTAGGGCCGATACGCAGTATTTT; cdr3_aa: CASSSHMGLSSRADTQYF